Sequencing of this TCR beta chain was carried out in a study of blood T cell repertoires in COVID-19. Across the study: Specimens from acute and convalescent COVID-19 originated in the United States, Italy and Spain. T cells, B-cell-depleted T cells, or PBMCs supplied cDNA or gDNA.

In the authors' methods: Cell counts per sample came from amplifying reference gene primers. The data were produced by immunoSEQ multiplex PCR, yet TCRdb's version contains in-frame clones alone and is incomplete. Clone size and the V and J calls come from that table; the DNA yielded D and trimming. The sample lists about 130,000 clones, 84% occurring once. Germline V gene lookup returns CDR1 SGHTS and CDR2 YDEGEE. The CDR3 has 14 residues. The trim removed 5 bases at V and 2 bases at J, leaving 7 bases unmatched. The rearrangement joins TRBV5-8 to TRBJ2-7; TRBD1 agrees at 7 bases. Sequences were obtained from peripheral blood. The clonotype originates from a woman aged 25 to 39 who had recovered from COVID-19. The CDR3 DNA reads as TGTGCCAGCAGTATCAAGGGGGCGACCTACGAGCAGTACTTC. This codes for CASSIKGATYEQYF.